This T cell receptor beta chain was found in a study of blood T cell repertoires in COVID-19. Study overall: Spain, Italy and the United States supplied samples that represented acute and convalescent COVID-19.

Everyone who took part was roughly 18 to 95 years old, and they came from 24 US areas. Membership in each cohort depended on participant-reported clinical history. Repertoires were generated with immunoSEQ multiplex PCR, while TCRdb's copy carries only in-frame clones and drops some. The profile covers more than 200,000 clones, with 84% appearing a single time and approximately 1.8% taken by the ten largest. The sample taken for sequencing was PBMCs or T cells enriched from blood (not recorded which). This clonotype was sampled from a man aged 55 to 70 who had recovered from COVID-19.

CDR3 bases: TGTGCCAGCAGCTCCAGGGGGCTGGTCACTGAAGCTTTCTTT. It is translated as CASSSRGLVTEAFF. The chain recombines TRBV11-3 with TRBJ1-1, with 8 nucleotides matching TRBD1. Germline V lookup: CDR1 SGHNT, CDR2 YENEEA. J lost 4 bases, V lost 4 bases, and 5 bases had no gene match. This CDR3 comprises 14 residues.